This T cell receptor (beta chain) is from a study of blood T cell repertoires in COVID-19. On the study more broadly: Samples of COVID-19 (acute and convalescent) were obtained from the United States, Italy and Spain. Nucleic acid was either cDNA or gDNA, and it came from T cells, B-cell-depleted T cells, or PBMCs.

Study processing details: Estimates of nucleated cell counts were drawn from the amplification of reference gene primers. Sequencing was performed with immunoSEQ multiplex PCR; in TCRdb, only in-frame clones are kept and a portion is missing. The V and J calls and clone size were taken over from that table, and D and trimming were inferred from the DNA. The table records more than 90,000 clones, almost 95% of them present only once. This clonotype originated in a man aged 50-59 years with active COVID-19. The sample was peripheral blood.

CDR3 sequence reads: CASSSRPGIQPQHF. Written as DNA, the CDR3 is TGTGCCAGCAGTTCCCGGCCAGGGATTCAGCCCCAGCATTTT. The V and J genes are TRBV28 and TRBJ1-5, with D possibly matching TRBD1 (5 bases). The germline V gene encodes CDR1 MDHEN and CDR2 SYDVKM. Trimming removed 4 bases from V and 6 bases from J, with 13 bases in between. This CDR3 contains 14 residues. The full variable domain, in which reference TRBV28 and TRBJ1-5 provide the parts outside the CDR3, is DVKVTQSSRYLVKRTGEKVFLECVQDMDHENMFWYRQDPGLGLRLIYFSYDVKMKEKGDIPEGYSVSREKKERFSLILESASTNQTSMYLCASSSRPGIQPQHFGDGTRLSIL.